This T cell receptor (beta chain) is drawn from a study of radiation and T cells in renal cell carcinoma. The sample's treatment: 15 Gy SBRT to primary tumor, nephrectomy 4 weeks later. Clones were sequenced by immunoSEQ multiplex PCR, and TCRdb holds only the in-frame ones, with some missing. The sample comprises under 25,000 clones, 50% to 65% of which are singletons, and about 12% rests with the top ten. Study-wide points: In blood, top tumor clones expanded by 2 weeks, shrinking by 4. Compared with controls, irradiated tumors had more, larger dominant CDR3 motifs.

Remarks on this clone: Antigen: not known.

Material: tumor tissue, obtained from a patient whose treatment included radiotherapy and nephrectomy. The sequence derives from a woman in her sixties or seventies with renal cell carcinoma.

The CDR3 sequence: CASSRDRETEAFF. The CDR3, as DNA: TGTGCCAGCAGTAGGGACAGAGAGACTGAAGCTTTCTTT. This chain connects TRBV27 to TRBJ1-1; 7 bases are shared with TRBD1. Losses at the gene ends were 5 bases for V and 5 bases for J; bases not matched to a gene: 5. The V gene's germline CDR1 is MNHEY and CDR2 SMNVEV (reference sequence). This CDR3 is built from 13 residues.